A single sample is the source of the 27 T cell receptor beta chains below, sequenced in a study of graft-versus-host responses after intestinal transplantation. The antigens of these receptors remain unknown. Measured with immunoSEQ multiplex PCR; TCRdb has only the in-frame clones, and not every one. The data contain around 110,000 clones, 85% to 95% of them seen just once; the ten biggest clones take up 1% to 1.5%. This material consisted of unstimulated CD8+ T cells sorted from spleen or lymph node cells, taken before transplant. Receptors were obtained from a human donor who was the organ donor for an intestinal transplant.

Comments on this clone: At one end, the junction sequence differs from germline, possibly due to a read error. The chain couples TRBV4-1 to TRBJ1-1; D not resolved. The CDR3 covers 15 residues. Germline-derived CDR1 and CDR2 are MGHRA and YSYEKL. The CDR3 protein is CASSQDEEFRPGPQF. CDR3 DNA: TGCGCCAGCAGCCAAGATGAGGAATTCAGGCCTGGTCCTCAGTTT.

The chain is built from TRBV7-3 and TRBJ1-1; no firm D call. Germline V CDR1 and CDR2: SGHTA, FQGTGA. V was clipped by 2 bases and J by 4 bases, with 14 bases between them. CDR3 length: 15 residues. CDR3 amino acids: CASSLVKGIVTEAFF. Here the CDR3 DNA reads TGTGCCAGCAGCTTAGTTAAGGGTATCGTCACTGAAGCTTTCTTT.

The V call is TRBV6-6, the J call TRBJ2-1; 8 positions agree with TRBD2. CDR1 and CDR2 (germline): MNHNY, SVGAGI (reference sequence). Trimming at V came to 2 bases and at J to 8 bases, leaving 11 bases not matched to a gene. The CDR3 totals 16 residues. This chain's CDR3 is CASSYTEREYADEQFF. The CDR3 region has the DNA TGTGCCAGCAGTTACACAGAGCGGGAGTACGCGGATGAGCAGTTCTTC.

The sample holds one count of this clone. The V gene is TRBV9, the J gene TRBJ1-5, with 8 bases lining up with TRBD1. CDR3 length: 14 amino acids. In germline, CDR1 is SGDLS, CDR2 YYNGEE. V shed 3 bases, J shed 5 bases, and the junction held 4 bases outside the gene matches. The CDR3 reads CASSATGGDQPQHF. The CDR3 region has the DNA TGTGCCAGCAGCGCTACAGGGGGTGATCAGCCCCAGCATTTT.

The J gene is TRBJ2-3, the V gene TRBV6-1; 12 positions match TRBD1. This CDR3 has 20 residues. V lost 4 bases, J lost 1 base, and 15 bases stayed unmatched. Germline V gene data show CDR1 as MNHNS and CDR2 as SASEGT. Written as DNA, the CDR3 is TGTGCCAGCAGTGCGGGACAGGGGGCGCTTTTCCCGGGGGGCACAGATACGCAGTATTTT. It yields the protein CASSAGQGALFPGGTDTQYF.

The V call is TRBV4-1, the J call TRBJ2-1; 10 bases are a match to TRBD2. CDR3 length equals 16 residues. The V and J ends lost 0 bases and 5 bases, in that order; junction bases with no gene match: 4. Per germline, CDR1 MGHRA and CDR2 YSYEKL. The CDR3 DNA is TGCGCCAGCAGCCAAGATGAGCTAGCGGGAGACAATGAGCAGTTCTTC. It yields the protein CASSQDELAGDNEQFF.

The chain is built from TRBV7-9 and TRBJ2-1, with 9 bases lining up with TRBD2. The germline CDR1 and CDR2 sequences are SEHNR and FQNEAQ (reference sequence). This CDR3 has 17 amino acids. The V segment lost 5 bases and the J segment 5 bases; nucleotides outside the gene matches: 13. The CDR3 nucleotides are TGTGCCAGCAGCGATATCGGAGGGCTAGCGGGGCACAATGAGCAGTTCTTC. Its translation: CASSDIGGLAGHNEQFF.

This rearrangement joins TRBV6-1 to TRBJ1-5; D is undetermined. CDR3 length: 15 amino acids. Germline V gives CDR1 MNHNS, CDR2 SASEGT. V shed 6 bases and J shed 0 bases, with 12 bases lying between them. CDR3 sequence (DNA): TGTGCCAGCAGGGACGGATCCTATAGCAATCAGCCCCAGCATTTT. Amino acid sequence: CASRDGSYSNQPQHF.

The chain has TRBV11-3 and TRBJ1-1; D remains unclear. Trimming took off 3 bases at V and 0 bases at J, with 8 bases between the two ends. Germline lookup yields CDR1 SGHNT and CDR2 YENEEA. This CDR3 contains 14 residues. For the CDR3, the DNA is TGTGCCAGCAGCTTTAGACCCTTGAACACTGAAGCTTTCTTT. It encodes CASSFRPLNTEAFF. Looking up the rest from reference TRBV11-3 and TRBJ1-1 gives the full variable domain: EAGVVQSPRYKIIEKKQPVAFWCNPISGHNTLYWYLQNLGQGPELLIRYENEEAVDDSQLPKDRFSAERLKGVDSTLKIQPAELGDSAVYLCASSFRPLNTEAFFGQGTRLTVV.

This clone has only one observation. The genes are TRBV11-2 and TRBJ2-3; D is tentatively TRBD1 or TRBD2 (5 bases each). The CDR3 spans 14 residues. Germline V lookup: CDR1 SGHAT, CDR2 FQNNGV. Trimming stripped 4 bases from V and 6 bases from J, with 14 bases between. The CDR3 spells CASSSSRGVDTQYF. Here the CDR3 DNA reads TGTGCCAGCAGCTCATCGAGGGGCGTGGATACGCAGTATTTT.

The chain joins TRBV9 to TRBJ2-7; D gene ambiguous. The germline V and J ends were trimmed by 3 bases and 0 bases, with 4 bases remaining between them. The CDR3 consists of 12 residues. Germline V gene lookup returns CDR1 SGDLS and CDR2 YYNGEE. CDR3 in DNA: TGTGCCAGCAGCGCGAGCTCCTACGAGCAGTACTTC. It yields the protein CASSASSYEQYF.

The rearrangement uses TRBV7-9 and TRBJ2-3, with D possibly TRBD2 on 6 matching bases. The CDR3 contains 16 residues. Trimming stripped 5 bases from V and 0 bases from J, with 15 bases between. CDR1 and CDR2 from the germline V gene are SEHNR and FQNEAQ (reference sequence). CDR3 in amino acids: CASSPGTFSSTDTQYF. DNA of the CDR3: TGTGCCAGCAGCCCCGGGACTTTCTCTAGCACAGATACGCAGTATTTT.

The chain is built from TRBV7-6 and TRBJ2-7; D may be TRBD1 (6 bases). This CDR3 comprises 13 residues. Germline lookup yields CDR1 SGHVS and CDR2 FNYEAQ. V was trimmed by 5 bases and J by 7 bases, leaving 15 bases between them. The CDR3 sequence is CASSLTGGSEQYF. The CDR3 DNA reads as TGTGCCAGCAGCCTGACAGGCGGTTCAGAGCAGTACTTC.

This sequence joins TRBV9 and TRBJ2-1, with D maybe TRBD2 (5 bases). The CDR3 loop spans 15 amino acids. Trimming removed 5 bases from V and 4 bases from J, with 16 bases in between. CDR1 SGDLS and CDR2 YYNGEE come from the germline V gene. CDR3 nucleotides: TGTGCCAGCAGTGTGGGGTCATCGGGGTACAATGAGCAGTTCTTC. It codes for CASSVGSSGYNEQFF.

V gene TRBV28 combines with J gene TRBJ2-1; TRBD2 matches 10 bases. V lost 3 bases, J lost 4 bases, and 6 bases stayed unmatched. Germline V gene data show CDR1 as MDHEN and CDR2 as SYDVKM. This CDR3 comprises 16 residues. This CDR3 reads CASSFPRTSGYNEQFF. CDR3 in DNA: TGTGCCAGCAGTTTTCCTCGGACTAGCGGATACAATGAGCAGTTCTTC.

A single count supports this clone. The gene calls are TRBV7-8 and TRBJ2-1; D call uncertain. Germline V gives CDR1 SGHVS, CDR2 FQNEAQ. This CDR3 contains 15 residues. V was shortened by 1 base and J by 5 bases, with 12 bases between the two germline ends. CDR3 protein: CASSLGRAANNEQFF. CDR3 nucleotides: TGTGCCAGCAGCTTAGGCCGGGCGGCCAACAATGAGCAGTTCTTC.

This clone has only one observation. This rearrangement joins TRBV7-6 to TRBJ2-1, with 15 bases identical to TRBD2. With 5 bases clipped from V and 5 bases from J, the junction kept 16 bases outside the gene matches. The germline V gene has CDR1 SGHVS and CDR2 FNYEAQ. This CDR3 has 20 amino acids. CDR3 nucleotide sequence: TGTGCCAGCAGCCCCGGGACTAGCGGGAGGTACAAGCAAAGCCACAATGAGCAGTTCTTC. This sequence encodes CASSPGTSGRYKQSHNEQFF.

This chain joins TRBV10-3 and TRBJ1-6; D gene ambiguous. The CDR3 has 15 amino acids. Trimming shortened V by 0 bases and J by 0 bases, and 3 bases separated the two germline ends. The germline V gene has CDR1 ENHRY and CDR2 SYGVKD. The CDR3, as DNA: TGTGCCATCAGTGAGTCGGACTCCTATAATTCACCCCTCCACTTT. This encodes CAISESDSYNSPLHF.

The V call is TRBV7-6, the J call TRBJ2-1; D not resolved. CDR1 and CDR2 from the germline V gene are SGHVS and FNYEAQ. This CDR3 comprises 13 residues. V lost 1 base to trimming and J lost 7 bases, with 8 bases between them. The CDR3 loop is CASSLVDVNEQFF. CDR3 coding DNA: TGTGCCAGCAGCTTAGTAGACGTAAATGAGCAGTTCTTC.

The V and J genes are TRBV6-5 and TRBJ1-2; D is perhaps TRBD1 (6 bases). This CDR3 region has 13 residues. Trimming removed 6 bases at V and 3 bases at J, with 11 bases between. Germline V gene data show CDR1 as MNHEY and CDR2 as SVGAGI. CDR3 coding DNA: TGTGCCAGCAGCGTAAACAGGGACTATGGCTACACCTTC. Translating it yields CASSVNRDYGYTF.

V is TRBV7-9 and J is TRBJ2-1; 9 bases align to TRBD1. The length of the CDR3 is 15 residues. With 5 bases clipped from V and 2 bases from J, the junction kept 4 bases outside the gene matches. CDR1 and CDR2 from the germline V gene are SEHNR and FQNEAQ (reference sequence). The CDR3 here is CASSPDRGAYNEQFF. The CDR3 region has the DNA TGTGCCAGCAGCCCCGACAGGGGGGCCTACAATGAGCAGTTCTTC.

The chain recombines TRBV19 with TRBJ2-7; TRBD2 matches at 8 bases. Germline CDR1 and CDR2: LNHDA and SQIVND (reference sequence). CDR3 length equals 12 residues. V was pared by 5 bases and J by 3 bases, with 0 bases of the junction left unmatched. The CDR3 reads CASSGTSYEQYF. The CDR3 bases are TGTGCCAGTAGTGGGACTAGCTACGAGCAGTACTTC.

The chain employs TRBV6-6 and TRBJ2-1; 8 bases are a match to TRBD2. The J segment lost 3 bases and the V segment lost 5 bases, leaving 6 bases of the junction unmatched. The CDR3 runs 15 residues. Germline assignment: CDR1 MNHNY and CDR2 SVGAGI (reference sequence). Here the CDR3 DNA reads TGTGCCAGCAGTCCCCCAGCGGGAGACTACAATGAGCAGTTCTTC. Amino acids: CASSPPAGDYNEQFF.

The gene calls are TRBV4-1 and TRBJ2-5; 12 bases line up with TRBD2. The DNA end lines up better with TRBJ2-7; the J call may be wrong. The CDR3 contains 17 residues. Germline values: CDR1 MGHRA, CDR2 YSYEKL. In nucleotides, the CDR3 is TGCGCCAGCAGCCAAGCTAGCGGGAGGGCCTGGGGCTACGAGCAGTACTTC. Protein product: CASSQASGRAWGYEQYF.

This chain links TRBV30 with TRBJ2-7, with TRBD1 matching 9 bases. After removal of 4 bases from V and 8 bases from J, the junction contained 12 bases not matched to a gene. The CDR3 is 14 amino acids. CDR1 and CDR2 from the germline V gene are GTSNPN and SVGIG (reference sequence). The CDR3 sequence is CAWTTGQGFGQQYF. In DNA form, the CDR3 reads TGTGCCTGGACCACGGGACAGGGATTTGGTCAGCAGTACTTC. Together with reference TRBV30 and TRBJ2-7, the CDR3 gives the full variable domain: SQTIHQWPATLVQPVGSPLSLECTVEGTSNPNLYWYRQAAGRGLQLLFYSVGIGQISSEVPQNLSASRPQDRQFILSSKKLLLSDSGFYLCAWTTGQGFGQQYFGPGTRLTVT.

The table lists this clone with a few counts. The CDR3 nucleotides are TGTGCCAGCTATCGAAGAGGGAGGCCCTACGAGCAGTACTTC. It yields the protein CASYRRGRPYEQYF. The chain has TRBV6-1 and TRBJ2-7; the D gene is possibly TRBD2 (6 bases). Germline loops: CDR1 MNHNS, CDR2 SASEGT. V dropped 8 bases and J dropped 2 bases, with 16 bases sitting between them. CDR3 length equals 14 residues.

The J gene is TRBJ1-2, the V gene TRBV30; weak D call: TRBD1 (5 bases). Trimming took off 5 bases at V and 4 bases at J, with 17 bases between the two ends. CDR1 and CDR2 from the germline V gene are GTSNPN and SVGIG (reference sequence). The CDR3 has 14 amino acids. The CDR3, as DNA: TGTGCCTGGGCCCTCCGGGACGGGCCCTATGGCTACACCTTC. Residues: CAWALRDGPYGYTF. The whole variable domain, remainder taken from reference TRBV30 and TRBJ1-2, is SQTIHQWPATLVQPVGSPLSLECTVEGTSNPNLYWYRQAAGRGLQLLFYSVGIGQISSEVPQNLSASRPQDRQFILSSKKLLLSDSGFYLCAWALRDGPYGYTFGSGTRLTVV.